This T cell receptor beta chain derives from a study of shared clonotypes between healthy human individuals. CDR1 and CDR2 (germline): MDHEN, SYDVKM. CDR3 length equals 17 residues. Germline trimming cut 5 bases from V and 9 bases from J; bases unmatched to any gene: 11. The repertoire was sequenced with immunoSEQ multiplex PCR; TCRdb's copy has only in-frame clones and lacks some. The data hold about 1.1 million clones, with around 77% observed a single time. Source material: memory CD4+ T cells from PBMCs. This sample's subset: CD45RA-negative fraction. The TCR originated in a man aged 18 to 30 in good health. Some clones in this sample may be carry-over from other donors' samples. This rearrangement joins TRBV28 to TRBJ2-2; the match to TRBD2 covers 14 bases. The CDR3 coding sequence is TGTGCCAGCAGTCCTTCGGGACTAGCGGGAGAGGACCGGGAGCTGTTTTTT. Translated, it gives CASSPSGLAGEDRELFF.